This T cell receptor (beta chain) stems from a study of shared clonotypes between healthy human individuals. General observations from the study: Sharing across four donors was highest in naive CD4 (roughly 5%) and lowest in memory CD8 (about 0.4%).

This clone showed up just once. The antigen remains unidentified. V gave up 4 bases and J gave up 2 bases, with 11 bases separating them. The CDR3 is 14 amino acids. Looked up from germline, CDR1 is MNHEY and CDR2 is SVGAGI. Here immunoSEQ multiplex PCR was the method, and the copy in TCRdb shows in-frame clones only, minus some. The sample yields a few million clones, 85% to 95% seen once. This TCR derives from a man between 18 and 35 years old in good health. Some clones in this sample may be carry-over from other donors' samples. Sequenced input: naive CD4+ T cells from PBMCs. The subset: CD45RA+ positively selected. V is TRBV6-5 and J is TRBJ1-2, with D perhaps matching TRBD1 (6 bases). The CDR3 DNA is TGTGCCAGCAGTTCCCACAGGGCCAACTATGGCTACACCTTC. Amino acid sequence: CASSSHRANYGYTF.